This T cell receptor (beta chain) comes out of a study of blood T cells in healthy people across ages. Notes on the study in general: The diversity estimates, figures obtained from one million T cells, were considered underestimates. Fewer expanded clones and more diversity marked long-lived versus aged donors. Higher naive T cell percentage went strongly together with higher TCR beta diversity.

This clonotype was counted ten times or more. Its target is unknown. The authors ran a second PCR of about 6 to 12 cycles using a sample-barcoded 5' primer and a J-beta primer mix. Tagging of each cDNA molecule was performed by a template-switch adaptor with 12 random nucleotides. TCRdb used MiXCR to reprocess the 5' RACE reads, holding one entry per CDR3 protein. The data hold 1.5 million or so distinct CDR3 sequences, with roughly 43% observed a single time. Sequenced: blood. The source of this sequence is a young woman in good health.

The CDR3 DNA follows: TGTGCCAGCAGCTTAGCGGGATCCCACAATGAGCAGTTCTTC. It encodes CASSLAGSHNEQFF. The chain couples TRBV11-1 to TRBJ2-1, with D unresolved. Deletions cut 0 bases from V and 5 bases from J, with 8 bases between. The CDR3 runs to 14 residues. Germline-derived CDR1 and CDR2 are SGHAT and FQDESV (reference sequence).